This T cell receptor beta chain comes out of a study of blood T cell repertoires in COVID-19. Study as a whole: Collection of acute and convalescent COVID-19 samples took place in the United States, Italy and Spain. PBMCs, B-cell-depleted T cells, or T cells provided the cDNA or gDNA that made up the material.

V gave up 1 base and J gave up 14 bases, with 15 bases separating them. Per the germline V gene, CDR1 is SGHTA and CDR2 is FQGNSA. CDR3 length equals 13 residues. Generated by immunoSEQ multiplex PCR, the TCRdb table keeps only in-frame clones and is missing some. The sample includes about 300,000 clones, about four fifths of them seen just once. Seattle patients were enrolled during active infection and followed longitudinally. This clonotype was obtained from a human donor with COVID-19, enrolled during active disease. The donor label of this sample is uncertain. The sequenced sample was peripheral blood. The chain combines TRBV7-2 with TRBJ1-5; D gene ambiguous. The CDR3 sequence: CASSLVRGEGEHF. The CDR3 nucleotides are TGTGCCAGCAGCTTAGTCCGGGGTGAAGGTGAGCATTTT.